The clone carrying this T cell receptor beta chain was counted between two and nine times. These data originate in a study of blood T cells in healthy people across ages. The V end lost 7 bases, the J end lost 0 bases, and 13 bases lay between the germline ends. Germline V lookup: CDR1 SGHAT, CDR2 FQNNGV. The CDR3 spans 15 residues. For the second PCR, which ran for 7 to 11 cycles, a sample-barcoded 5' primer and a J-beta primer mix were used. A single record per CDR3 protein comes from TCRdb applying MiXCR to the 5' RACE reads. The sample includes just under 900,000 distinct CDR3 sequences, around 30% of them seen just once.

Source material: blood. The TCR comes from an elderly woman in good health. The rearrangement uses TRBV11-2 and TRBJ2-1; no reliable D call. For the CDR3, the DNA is TGTGCCAGCACTATAGACCCGAGCTCCTACAATGAGCAGTTCTTC. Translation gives CASTIDPSSYNEQFF. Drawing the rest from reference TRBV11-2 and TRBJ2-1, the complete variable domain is EAGVAQSPRYKIIEKRQSVAFWCNPISGHATLYWYQQILGQGPKLLIQFQNNGVVDDSQLPKDRFSAERLKGVDSTLKIQPAKLEDSAVYLCASTIDPSSYNEQFFGPGTRLTVL.